This note documents a single T cell receptor (beta chain) sequence. Only a few counts were recorded for this clonotype. This clone's antigen is unknown. No clone much larger than this one lies a single base away; base qualities are absent. This entry belongs to a study of post-analysis software for immune sequencing data (dated by TCRdb to about 2015). For context, the study as a whole: Disease courses on record covered relapsing-remitting, secondary progressive and progressive-relapsing multiple sclerosis, though some patients had no subtype annotation. A subset of samples was prepared in parallel using single-end sample barcoding, then pooled and co-amplified after Illumina adapter ligation. The patient repertoires were set against roughly eleven previously published healthy control repertoires from donors whose ages ranged from roughly 6 to 27 years.

What the research found in general, with its limitations: The control group was slightly older than the multiple sclerosis patient group. Patients showed significantly higher frequencies than controls for about 5 TRBV segments, among them TRBV5-6, TRBV5-1 and TRBV20-1. Significantly lower normalized Chao1 diversity was found in multiple sclerosis patients than in controls, suggesting substantial peripheral T-cell clonal expansion. Direct clustering with F measure revealed strong co-clustering of samples prepared in the same batch, which led to a batch-effect correction.

The method behind the library was PCR. Data came from an Illumina HiSeq 2500. To reduce PCR and sequencing biases, unique molecular identifiers were incorporated into the TCR beta cDNA libraries. Per 1 to 10 million input T cells, roughly 500,000 cDNA molecules were obtained, such that each molecule approximated one T cell. Patient libraries were prepared and sequenced with the same protocol used for the earlier healthy control dataset. Samples belonging to the same batch were prepared together, multiplexed and sequenced on a shared HiSeq lane. The study's own analysis went as follows. Raw barcoded reads were processed with MIGEC, discarding single-read molecular identifier groups before consensus assembly and CDR3 extraction. VDJtools was used for post-analysis of the clonotype tables, with diversity normalized by down-sampling every dataset to the smallest sample size. To correct batch-related cross-sample contamination, repertoire overlap clustering matched CDR3 amino acid sequences but not nucleotide sequences. The public reads were reprocessed in TCRdb via fastp at Q25 and MiXCR, keeping in-frame beta chains. CDR3 protein duplicates are merged, each entry listing the most common genes and DNA. These V and J calls are TCRdb output, not the study's own analysis. The sample includes roughly 800,000 distinct CDR3 sequences, with roughly 27% observed a single time. Roughly 0.54% of the sample lies in the top ten.

TCR beta repertoires were profiled from peripheral blood of some 13 young patients with multiple sclerosis to demonstrate the VDJtools post-analysis software. The multiple sclerosis patients were children and adolescents between roughly 6 and 17 years of age. Per the germline V gene, SGHTA is the CDR1 and FQGNSA is the CDR2. Compared with germline, V lacks 1 base and J lacks 2 bases; bases without a gene match: 2. There are 15 amino acids in the CDR3, from cysteine to phenylalanine inclusive. Here the CDR3 DNA is all that survives: 45 bases in frame from base 1. The sequenced sample consisted of blood. Rearrangement joined TRBV7-2 to TRBJ2-7; TRBD2 fits 10 bases in the junction. The clonotype was recovered from a girl aged 10 to 17 with multiple sclerosis. Here is the DNA: TGTGCCAGCAGCTTAGAGGGACTAGCGCCCTACGAGCAGTACTTC. Its protein reads: CASSLEGLAPYEQYF.